One and the same sample provided the 23 T cell receptor beta chains below, sequenced in a study of CD8 T cells in ankylosing spondylitis. Study observations and caveats: Seemingly distinctive of ankylosing spondylitis blood was a TCR beta motif formed by eight highly homologous variants.

The antigens for these receptors are not known. MiXCR was run by TCRdb on the 5' RACE reads, yielding one entry per CDR3 protein. The sample has more than 400,000 distinct CDR3 sequences, less than 6% seen once. The sequencing input was blood, either unsorted or a sorted T cell fraction (not recorded which). The receptors originated from a male donor with ankylosing spondylitis.

As to this clonotype: This may be a read error, as it is one base from a much larger clone. The missing conserved phenylalanine or tryptophan at the end of this CDR3 makes a read error likely. The chain employs TRBV5-5 and TRBJ2-1, with D possibly matching TRBD2 (6 bases). From germline, CDR1 is SGHKS and CDR2 YYEKEE (reference sequence). Trimming took off 4 bases at V and 6 bases at J, with 17 bases between the two ends. This CDR3 has 15 residues. The CDR3, as DNA: TGTGCCAGCAGCCCCCCGGGAAGGGGAGGCAATGAGCAGTTCCTC. Protein: CASSPPGRGGNEQFL.

This clonotype showed up many times. V is TRBV12-3 or TRBV12-4 and J is TRBJ2-2, with a weak D call TRBD1 (6 bases). V was shortened by 6 bases and J by 5 bases, with 13 bases between the two germline ends. The CDR3 totals 14 residues. The CDR3 spells CASSRTDLTGELFF. DNA of the CDR3: TGTGCCAGCAGCCGGACAGATCTTACCGGGGAGCTGTTTTTT.

The V gene is TRBV12-3 or TRBV12-4, the J gene TRBJ2-7, with D unclear. V was clipped by 2 bases and J by 7 bases, with 15 bases between them. The CDR3 loop spans 14 amino acids. The CDR3 region has the DNA TGTGCCAGCAGTTTACGTTCCCTCTCTGTTGAGCAGTACTTC. Translated: CASSLRSLSVEQYF.

This clonotype was counted ten times or more. This chain links TRBV7-8 with TRBJ2-5; the D gene could be TRBD1 or TRBD2 (5 bases each). The CDR3 is 15 residues long. V lost 3 bases and J 7 bases, leaving 18 bases between the germline ends. In germline, CDR1 is SGHVS, CDR2 FQNEAQ. The CDR3 DNA reads as TGTGCCAGCAGCTTCCGTGGGACCCACTCGGGGACCCAGTACTTC. Translation: CASSFRGTHSGTQYF.

This clonotype occurred many times. This sequence joins TRBV4-2 and TRBJ1-2, with TRBD1 as a possible D gene (5 bases). Germline V CDR1 and CDR2: LGHNA, YNFKEQ. The CDR3 contains 15 residues. Trimming took off 4 bases at V and 3 bases at J, with 15 bases between the two ends. The CDR3 here is CASSRGEGLDYGYTF. In DNA, the CDR3 is TGTGCCAGCAGCCGAGGGGAAGGACTCGACTATGGCTACACCTTC.

Ten or more counts support this clonotype. The chain carries TRBV10-3 and TRBJ2-7; the match to TRBD1 covers 10 bases. CDR3 length: 16 amino acids. V gave up 6 bases and J gave up 3 bases; unmatched junction bases: 11. From germline, CDR1 is ENHRY and CDR2 SYGVKD. CDR3 loop: CAIRITRDRGHYEQYF. In DNA form, the CDR3 reads TGTGCCATCAGAATCACCCGGGACAGGGGCCACTACGAGCAGTACTTC.

The chain employs TRBV10-2 and TRBJ1-4; 7 bases map to TRBD1. V shed 3 bases and J 8 bases; nucleotides not matched to a gene: 15. Germline CDR1 reads WSHSY; CDR2 reads SAAADI. CDR3 size: 17 residues. CDR3 region: CASSDKLDRVLREKLFF. CDR3 nucleotides: TGCGCCAGCAGTGATAAACTCGACAGGGTCTTGAGAGAAAAACTGTTTTTT.

This clonotype was seen repeatedly, ten times or more. This chain links TRBV7-9 with TRBJ1-2; TRBD1 is a possible D gene (5 bases). This CDR3 is built from 15 residues. V shed 5 bases and J shed 2 bases, with 15 bases lying between them. The V gene's germline CDR1 is SEHNR and CDR2 FQNEAQ (reference sequence). CDR3 coding DNA: TGTGCCAGCAGCCCTCGGGACTTCCTAAACTATGGCTACACCTTC. This sequence encodes CASSPRDFLNYGYTF.

In its sample, this clonotype was seen many times. The gene calls are TRBV15 and TRBJ1-6; D is unclear. The CDR3 contains 17 residues. V was pared by 0 bases and J by 0 bases, with 9 bases between. CDR1 and CDR2 (germline): LNHNV, YYDKDF (reference sequence). CDR3 in DNA: TGTGCCACCAGCAGAGAAGGCCCGAGCTCCTATAATTCACCCCTCCACTTT. This gives the protein CATSREGPSSYNSPLHF.

This clonotype was seen ten or more times. The chain is built from TRBV10-3 and TRBJ2-1; D possibly corresponds to TRBD1 (5 bases). Germline V gene sequence: CDR1 ENHRY, CDR2 SYGVKD. Between the trimmed V and J ends, which lost 0 bases and 8 bases, there was a span of 14 bases. The CDR3 extends over 15 amino acids. The CDR3 sequence is CAISESLGLGDEQFF. CDR3 coding DNA: TGTGCCATCAGTGAGTCTCTGGGGCTTGGGGATGAGCAGTTCTTC.

This clonotype was recorded at least ten times. The chain is built from TRBV6-1 and TRBJ2-3, with TRBD1 matching 8 bases. The CDR3 loop spans 15 amino acids. Germline V gene lookup returns CDR1 MNHNS and CDR2 SASEGT. J lost 6 bases, V lost 6 bases, and 11 bases had no gene match. CDR3 protein: CASSRQGPVADTQYF. In nucleotides, the CDR3 is TGTGCCAGCAGCCGACAGGGGCCGGTGGCGGATACGCAGTATTTT.

The table lists this clonotype with many counts. CDR3: CASSLYRGKPQHF. The CDR3 DNA sequence: TGTGCCAGCAGCTTATACAGGGGTAAGCCCCAGCATTTT. The rearrangement uses TRBV5-6 and TRBJ1-5, with 7 bases matching TRBD1. This CDR3 comprises 13 residues. Trimming removed 2 bases from V and 8 bases from J; junction bases left unmatched: 4. Germline V gene lookup returns CDR1 SGHDT and CDR2 YYEEEE.

This clonotype was observed many times. The chain employs TRBV5-1 and TRBJ1-6; 9 nucleotides agree with TRBD1. Germline CDR1 and CDR2: SGHRS and YFSETQ. The CDR3 runs 15 residues. Losses at the gene ends were 1 base for V and 10 bases for J; bases not matched to a gene: 6. CDR3 loop: CASSLRTGDLSPLHF. CDR3 in DNA: TGCGCCAGCAGCTTGCGGACAGGGGATCTCTCACCCCTCCACTTT.

This clonotype was counted many times. The V gene is TRBV27, the J gene TRBJ1-5; D is ambiguous. Germline V gives CDR1 MNHEY, CDR2 SMNVEV (reference sequence). CDR3 length: 13 residues. Between the trimmed V and J ends, which lost 4 bases and 7 bases, there was a span of 11 bases. In nucleotides, the CDR3 is TGTGCCAGCAGTTGGAGTGGGAAACAGCCCCAGCATTTT. Its protein is CASSWSGKQPQHF.

This clonotype was counted at least ten times. The rearrangement joins TRBV5-5 to TRBJ2-5; D tentatively fits TRBD1 or TRBD2 (5 bases each). Germline loops: CDR1 SGHKS, CDR2 YYEKEE (reference sequence). V dropped 0 bases and J dropped 4 bases, with 13 bases sitting between them. The CDR3 runs to 15 residues. CDR3 sequence (DNA): TGTGCCAGCAGCTTGGTCGCCAGGGAGAGAGAGACCCAGTACTTC. Translated: CASSLVARERETQYF.

This clonotype was seen ten or more times. This rearrangement joins TRBV28 to TRBJ1-5; D gene ambiguous. Germline assignment: CDR1 MDHEN and CDR2 SYDVKM. V was pared by 7 bases and J by 5 bases, with 21 bases between. CDR3 length equals 16 residues. CDR3 DNA sequence: TGTGCCAGCACCTCTCCGGGTTCGCAGTACGATCAGCCCCAGCATTTT. Translated: CASTSPGSQYDQPQHF.

In its sample, this clonotype was seen many times. The DNA for the CDR3 is TGTGCCACCAGTGACGCAACTAGGTCTGAGTACAATGAGCAGTTCTTC. Translation gives CATSDATRSEYNEQFF. V and J are TRBV24-1 and TRBJ2-1, with D maybe TRBD2 (5 bases). This CDR3 spans 16 amino acids. Germline lookup yields CDR1 KGHDR and CDR2 SFDVKD. The V end was cut by 4 bases, the J end by 4 bases, with 16 bases between.

At least ten counts were recorded for this clonotype. The J gene is TRBJ1-1, the V gene TRBV5-1; D gene ambiguous. Germline CDR1 is SGHRS and CDR2 is YFSETQ. The V end lost 2 bases, the J end lost 1 base, and 12 bases lay between the germline ends. The CDR3 is 15 amino acids. In DNA form, the CDR3 reads TGCGCCAGCAGCTTCAACCCGGGAGAGAACACTGAAGCTTTCTTT. It translates to CASSFNPGENTEAFF.

This clonotype showed up many times. The rearrangement joins TRBV7-9 to TRBJ1-5, with D possibly matching TRBD1 (6 bases). The CDR3 spans 15 residues. V lost 2 bases and J 2 bases, leaving 10 bases between the germline ends. From germline, CDR1 is SEHNR and CDR2 FQNEAQ (reference sequence). CDR3 nucleotide sequence: TGTGCCAGCAGCTTAAACAGGGCAGGCAATCAGCCCCAGCATTTT. Its translation: CASSLNRAGNQPQHF.

As for this clonotype: This clone may be a read error of a much larger clone one base away. CDR3 amino acids: CASSFVTANSPLHF. CDR3 in DNA: TGTGCCAGCAGCTTTGTGACAGCTAATTCACCCCTCCACTTT. The chain combines TRBV11-2 with TRBJ1-6; tentative D call: TRBD1 (5 bases). The CDR3 contains 14 residues. Germline lookup yields CDR1 SGHAT and CDR2 FQNNGV. The V end lost 3 bases, the J end lost 6 bases, and 9 bases lay between the germline ends. The full variable domain, rest sourced from reference TRBV11-2 and TRBJ1-6, is EAGVAQSPRYKIIEKRQSVAFWCNPISGHATLYWYQQILGQGPKLLIQFQNNGVVDDSQLPKDRFSAERLKGVDSTLKIQPAKLEDSAVYLCASSFVTANSPLHFGNGTRLTVT.

V is TRBV5-1 and J is TRBJ2-7; 10 bases are shared with TRBD2. This CDR3 contains 16 residues. CDR1 is SGHRS and CDR2 is YFSETQ in the germline V gene. With V trimmed by 4 bases and J by 4 bases, 11 bases remained unmatched. Written as DNA, the CDR3 is TGCGCCAGCAGCCCTGGCGGCACTAGCGGGGTTTACGAGCAGTACTTC. Translated, it gives CASSPGGTSGVYEQYF.

On this clonotype itself: This may stem from a read error, because a much larger clone lies one nucleotide away. The chain employs TRBV20-1 and TRBJ2-1; possible D gene TRBD2, 7 bases. Germline V gene data show CDR1 as DFQATT and CDR2 as SNEGSKA (reference sequence). This CDR3 has 14 amino acids. Here the CDR3 reads CCARTGTIYNEQFF. For the CDR3, the DNA is TGCTGTGCTAGAACAGGGACTATATACAATGAGCAGTTCTTC.

This clonotype was seen repeatedly, ten times or more. The chain combines TRBV11-2 with TRBJ1-1, with TRBD1 as a possible D gene (6 bases). Trimming removed 3 bases at V and 0 bases at J, with 14 bases between. This CDR3 has 16 amino acids. From germline, CDR1 is SGHAT and CDR2 FQNNGV. CDR3 DNA: TGTGCCAGCAGCTTTGTGACAGGACGTATGAACACTGAAGCTTTCTTT. Translated: CASSFVTGRMNTEAFF.